This TCR beta chain appears in the sequencing data of a study of cytomegalovirus exposure and HLA in healthy donors. Looking at the study overall: The Caucasian-associated ancestry cluster held roughly 84% of roughly 400 genotyped donors. Overall study findings and caveats: Later analysis associated a missense DCLRE1C variant with TCR beta V- and J-gene trimming. Published work reported that the classifier diagnosed cytomegalovirus status with high specificity and sensitivity. Apparent HLA restriction characterized most CMV-associated TCR beta chains in a later analysis.

The primer mix had 60 Vbeta and 13 Jbeta primers. The assay was immunoSEQ multiplex PCR, and TCRdb's table has in-frame clones only and misses some. There are under 200,000 clones in the sample; around 80% occur only once, and about 3.4% lies in the top ten. Regarding this clone: Its antigen is as yet unknown.

The CDR3 sequence is 14 residues long. Germline loops: CDR1 SGHNT, CDR2 YYREEE (reference sequence). Trimming cost V 0 bases and J 5 bases, with 11 bases left between them. The chain joins TRBV5-4 to TRBJ1-1; D not certain. Sequencing was done on a sample of PBMCs. This TCR was recovered from a woman in her 50s in good health and CMV-seropositive. CDR3 sequence reads: CASSLEREGTEAFF. As DNA, the CDR3 is TGTGCCAGCAGCTTGGAGAGAGAGGGTACTGAAGCTTTCTTT.